This T cell receptor beta chain was retrieved from a study of blood T cell repertoires in COVID-19. As for the study in general: Spain, Italy and the United States supplied samples that represented acute and convalescent COVID-19.

Original analysis: Amplification with reference gene primers provided the estimates of nucleated cell counts. Profiling relied on immunoSEQ multiplex PCR, and the TCRdb table lists in-frame clones only, not all of them. V, J and clone size were drawn from that table, and D and trimming were deduced from the DNA. The repertoire holds more than 200,000 clones, with roughly 85% as singletons. CDR1 is SGHTA, CDR2 FQGTGA, per germline. The CDR3 has 14 residues. Deletions cut 4 bases from V and 3 bases from J, with 12 bases between. The source material was peripheral blood. The receptor's source is a woman aged 40 to 55 with active or convalescent COVID-19. The chain combines TRBV7-3 with TRBJ1-1, with D tentatively TRBD1 (6 bases). CDR3 in amino acids: CASSYRALDTEAFF. DNA of the CDR3: TGTGCCAGCAGCTACAGGGCCTTGGACACTGAAGCTTTCTTT.